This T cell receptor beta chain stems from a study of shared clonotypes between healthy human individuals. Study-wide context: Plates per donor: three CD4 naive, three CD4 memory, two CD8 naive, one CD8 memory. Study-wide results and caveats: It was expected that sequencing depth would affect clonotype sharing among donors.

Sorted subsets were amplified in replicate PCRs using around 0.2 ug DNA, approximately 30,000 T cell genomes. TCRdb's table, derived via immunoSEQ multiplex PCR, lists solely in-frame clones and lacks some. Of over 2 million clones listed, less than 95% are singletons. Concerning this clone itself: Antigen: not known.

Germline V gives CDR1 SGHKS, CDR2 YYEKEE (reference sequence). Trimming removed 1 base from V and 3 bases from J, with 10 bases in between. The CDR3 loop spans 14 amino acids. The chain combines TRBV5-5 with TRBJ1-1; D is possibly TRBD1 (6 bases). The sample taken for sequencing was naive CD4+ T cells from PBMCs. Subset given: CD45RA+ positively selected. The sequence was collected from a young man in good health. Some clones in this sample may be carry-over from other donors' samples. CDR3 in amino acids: CASSLWEGDTEAFF. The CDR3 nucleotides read TGTGCCAGCAGCTTGTGGGAGGGGGACACTGAAGCTTTCTTT.